The T cell receptor beta chain described here comes from a study of cytomegalovirus exposure and HLA in healthy donors (TCRdb year 2017). The study in broad terms: According to an earlier analysis of 587 of the donors, about 179 million T cells yielded 90 million to 130 million unique TCR beta sequences and about 300 Gb of sequence data. Among roughly 370 genotyped donors of the cohort, an average of approximately 240,000 unique TCR beta nucleotide sequences were sequenced per donor, roughly 18% of them non-productive. The number of typed donors differed by locus: roughly 629-630 for A, B, C, DRB1 and DQB1; some 500 for DQA1; 606 for DPA1; and around 450 for DPB1. Of the roughly 400 genotyped donors, approximately 83% fell in the genetic ancestry cluster associated with self-reported Caucasian donors. A handful of DR-DQ haplotypes were handled as single units for association and clustering because linkage in the cohort was strong. To predict cytomegalovirus infection status, the study brought together high-throughput TCR immunosequencing, statistical association of individual TCRs with disease status, and machine learning. In the later analysis, no new phenotypic data were used to find candidate immune exposures; instead, reliance was placed on TCR beta sequences and their occurrence across donors. The study was designed to test whether signatures of past pathogen exposure could be identified by cataloging public T cell receptors. A later genetic analysis took genome-wide SNP genotypes for about 65% of the 666 donors and used that subset as a discovery cohort. HLA typing included class I and class II loci at four-digit resolution. All discovery cohort repertoires had been generated on a single sequencing platform. Besides the first cohort of approximately 670 subjects, a separate validation cohort made up of 120 different subjects was used. To decide whether each TCR beta V gene segment behaved as functional or pseudogenic, an earlier analysis of some 600 of the donors relied on high-throughput TCR beta sequencing. Donor age, sex, ethnicity and CMV serostatus were collected together with the repertoire data. An early release covering over 500 HLA-typed donors comprised about 290 gigabases of sequencing data and around 80 million unique TCR sequences. A later analysis re-analyzed previously published TCR beta repertoires from roughly 690 donors and added high-resolution HLA genotyping to study TCR occurrence patterns. The study used immunosequencing to profile the T cell repertoires of 600 to 850 subjects and linked those repertoires to cytomegalovirus serostatus. The paper's findings and limits, for the study overall: The presence/absence analyses assumed that sequencing depth was roughly uniform across donors, and that assumption may not be true. In a later analysis, HLA-associated TCR beta chains showed more clonal expansion and lower generation probabilities than non-associated chains that were equally common. The authors suggested that the approach could potentially be generalized to other disease states and immunological phenotypes. In a later genetic analysis, fewer N-insertions in productive TCRs were reported among donors in an Asian-associated ancestry cluster than the roughly 670-donor mean. Most TCR sequences were seen in very few donors, while some public TCRs were found in many individuals. In both the original and validation cohorts, the classifier was reported to diagnose cytomegalovirus status with high specificity and sensitivity. HLA typing was unavailable for some donors at each locus, so association tests used only the typed subset. In a later analysis, the rate of TCR association differed among HLA loci, with DRB1 alleles having the most associated TCRs and HLA-C alleles having the fewest. A few of the identified cytomegalovirus-associated TCR beta chains were confirmed in vitro to be specific for cytomegalovirus antigens. In an earlier analysis of some 540 of the donors, most TCR beta V segments appeared in productive rearrangements about 87% or about 30% of the time, broadly matching IMGT annotations. Correlated functional status among segregating V segments might be attributable to linkage disequilibrium, but an unknown experimental factor could not be ruled out. Several of the top co-occurrence clusters appeared to be linked to parvovirus B19, influenza, CMV and Epstein-Barr virus, according to a later analysis. This cohort had only TCR beta chains sequenced, and the lack of alpha or paired-chain data limited which features could be detected. A later analysis found that most CMV-associated TCR beta chains appeared HLA-restricted, with HLA associations seemingly driven largely by CMV exposure. A further reported finding was that TCR beta sequences accurately predicted the HLA-A and HLA-B alleles for most subjects in the first cohort. The study gave a list of 150 to 200 TCR beta chains associated with cytomegalovirus. In a later genetic analysis, a missense DCLRE1C variant was associated with V-gene and J-gene trimming of TCR beta chains, and the association was replicated in an independent cohort. The only immune exposure information available for the cohort was CMV serostatus. Because counts were too low, roughly 18 rarely observed V segments, including chromosome 9 orphons, were left out of the earlier analysis of roughly 600 of the donors. Because the 87-base-pair reads could not distinguish some IMGT-functional V segments, including TRBV6-2 and TRBV6-3, those segments were excluded. At a false discovery rate of 0.05, a later analysis linked about 17,000 TCR beta sequences to specific HLA alleles. Assigning TCR associations to individual alleles was difficult when HLA alleles, especially DR and DQ, strongly co-occurred. A group of highly shared sequence variants was considered likely to be a technical artifact of the sequencing pipeline.

V was cut back by 4 bases and J by 0 bases, leaving a gap of 14 bases between them. The CDR3 numbers 16 residues from cysteine through phenylalanine. Just CDR3 DNA is preserved here, 48 bases in frame from base 1. Via the germline V gene (reference sequence), CDR1 is SGHKS and CDR2 YYEKEE. This clone occurred a few times. Its binding antigen is unknown. No much larger clone exists at a distance of one base, and base qualities are not known. The library was built by means of the immunoSEQ multiplex PCR assay. A mixture of 60 forward primers for TCR Vbeta segments and 13 reverse primers for TCR Jbeta segments was used in the multiplex PCR. Amplification of the CDR3 region of rearranged TCR beta genes was performed with a multiplex PCR assay on genomic DNA. On the Illumina HiSeq System, the amplified TCR beta libraries were sequenced as 87-base-pair reads. On the authors' methods: A later analysis tallied around 80 million unique TCR beta chains across the 650 to 750 repertoires, and 10 million to 11 million of those chains were shared by two or more donors. Raw reads were error-corrected and collapsed into unique sequences by a nearest-neighbor algorithm in which closely related sequences were merged to remove PCR and sequencing errors. Alignment of CDR3 sequences to IMGT reference sequences was used to assign V, D and J gene segments. For a sequence to be retained, a match of at least six nucleotides to both a V gene segment and a J gene segment was required. Rearrangements were classified as productive when the CDR3 lacked stop codons and remained in frame with V and J, and all other rearrangements were classified as non-productive. CDR3 was defined by IMGT convention, running from the second conserved V-encoded cysteine to the conserved J-encoded phenylalanine. Sequences without an unambiguous match to a single V gene segment were excluded from the earlier analysis of a few hundred of the donors. An earlier analysis of a few hundred of the donors classified V segments as functional when productive rearrangements were above 56.7% and as segregating when the standard deviation between donors was above 5%. A statistical classification framework was built for diagnosing cytomegalovirus status from the catalog of TCR beta chain sequences. In a later analysis, TCR nucleotide sequences were compared against IMGT/GENE-DB human TR gene sequences so that V and J genes could be assigned. In a later analysis, CDR3 sequences and most-parsimonious VDJ recombination scenarios were assigned using the TCRdist pipeline. In a later analysis, every TCR beta chain was defined by the combination of its CDR3 amino acid sequence and its V-gene family, and reads without a unique V-gene family were dropped. In a later analysis, a few hundred highly shared, low-generation-probability nucleotide sequences were removed to address suspected cross-contamination and a sequencing artifact. A later analysis calculated a clonal expansion index for each public chain from normalized within-repertoire ranks of inferred template counts. In a later analysis, generation probabilities were computed using a VDJ recombination model fitted to out-of-frame rearrangements, and the results were checked against IGoR. Hypergeometric tests were used in a later analysis to score TCR-TCR, TCR-HLA and TCR-CMV co-occurrence, with a repertoire-size bias correction applied to the TCR pairs. False discovery rates were estimated in a later analysis by permuting HLA or CMV assignments 20 times. In a later analysis, co-occurring TCRs were grouped using DBSCAN, with TCRdist sequence similarity added in when clustering inside HLA-allele-positive subsets. For co-occurrence clustering, repertoires with fewer than 30,000 or more than 120,000 public chains were excluded, along with four or five repertoires with anomalous nucleotide sharing. TCRdb carries this immuneACCESS record with in-frame sequences only. Its versions omit some clonotypes, under half of them owing to an unresolved V gene in the studies checked, with the rest unexplained. The DNA was the basis for D and trimming; V, J and clone size are from that table. This sample gives 110,000 to 150,000 clones in total; roughly a tenth of them show up just once. The ten largest make up 1.5% to 2% of the sample.

The cohort was made up of under 800 healthy bone marrow donors. Cohort members were all nominally healthy when sampled, although unrecorded immune exposures were likely present. The donor was CMV seronegative and belonged to the group of 352 seronegative cohort members. A peripheral blood sample was collected from each donor, and TCR beta sequencing was performed on peripheral blood mononuclear cells. Genomic DNA was extracted from the blood cell samples with the Qiagen DNeasy Blood Extraction Kit. This TCR derives from a male donor in good health and CMV-seronegative. Source material: PBMCs. This receptor chain uses TRBV5-5 and TRBJ1-3, and possibly TRBD1, on 6 matching bases. The nucleotide sequence is given as TGTGCCAGCAGCACCAGACAGGCCCCCTCTGGAAACACCATATATTTT. It specifies CASSTRQAPSGNTIYF.